Here is one T cell receptor (beta chain) with its context. This specimen belongs to a study of blood T cell repertoires in COVID-19. In the authors' workflow: Estimation of nucleated cell counts was performed using reference gene primer amplification. Some clones are missing from TCRdb's copy, which holds only in-frame ones; the method was immunoSEQ multiplex PCR. For V, J and clone size, that table is used; D and trimming come from the DNA. The repertoire holds over 95,000 clones, around nine tenths seen once, with about 18% in the top ten. This clonotype was obtained from a human donor with acute or convalescent COVID-19. The donor label of this sample is uncertain. The material sequenced was peripheral blood.

CDR3 region: CSVEAQQGAQYF. In nucleotides, the CDR3 is TGCAGCGTTGAAGCACAGCAAGGGGCCCAGTACTTC. The chain combines TRBV29-1 with TRBJ2-5; possible D gene TRBD1, 5 bases. The germline V gene has CDR1 SQVTM and CDR2 ANQGSEA. CDR3 length: 12 amino acids. Trimming removed 1 base at V and 9 bases at J, with 12 bases between.